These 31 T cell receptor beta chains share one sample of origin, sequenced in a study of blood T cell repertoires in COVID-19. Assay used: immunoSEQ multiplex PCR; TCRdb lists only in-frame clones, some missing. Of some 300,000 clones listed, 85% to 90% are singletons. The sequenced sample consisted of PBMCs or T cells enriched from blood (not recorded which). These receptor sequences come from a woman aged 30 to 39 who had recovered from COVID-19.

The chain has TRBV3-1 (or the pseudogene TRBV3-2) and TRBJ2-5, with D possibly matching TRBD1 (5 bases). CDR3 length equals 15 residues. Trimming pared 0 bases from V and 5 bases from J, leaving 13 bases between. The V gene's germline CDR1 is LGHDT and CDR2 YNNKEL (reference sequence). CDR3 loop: CASSQDFQGFETQYF. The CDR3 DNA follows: TGTGCCAGCAGCCAAGATTTTCAGGGTTTTGAGACCCAGTACTTC.

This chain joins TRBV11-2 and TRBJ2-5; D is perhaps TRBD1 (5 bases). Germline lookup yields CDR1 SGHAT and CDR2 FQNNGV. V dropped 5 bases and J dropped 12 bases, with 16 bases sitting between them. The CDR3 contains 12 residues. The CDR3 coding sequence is TGTGCCAGCAGCCCTATCGGACACTTCAAGTACTTC. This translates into CASSPIGHFKYF.

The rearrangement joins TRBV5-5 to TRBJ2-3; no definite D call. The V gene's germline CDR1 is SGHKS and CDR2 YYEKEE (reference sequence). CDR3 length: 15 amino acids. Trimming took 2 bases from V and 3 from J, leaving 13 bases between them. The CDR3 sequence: CASSLALHGTDTQYF. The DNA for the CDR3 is TGTGCCAGCAGCTTAGCCCTACACGGGACAGATACGCAGTATTTT.

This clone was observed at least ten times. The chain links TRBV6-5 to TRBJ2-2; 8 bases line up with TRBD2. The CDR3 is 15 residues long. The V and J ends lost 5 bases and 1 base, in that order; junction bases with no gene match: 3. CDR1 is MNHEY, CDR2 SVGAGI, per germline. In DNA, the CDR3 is TGTGCCAGCAGTCCGGGACTAGGGAACACCGGGGAGCTGTTTTTT. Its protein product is CASSPGLGNTGELFF.

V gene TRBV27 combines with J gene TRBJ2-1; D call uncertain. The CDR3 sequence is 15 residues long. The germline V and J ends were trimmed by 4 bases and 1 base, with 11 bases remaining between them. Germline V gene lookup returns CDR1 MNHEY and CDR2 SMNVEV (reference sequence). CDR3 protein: CASSSTPESYNEQFF. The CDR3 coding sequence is TGTGCCAGCAGTTCCACTCCCGAATCCTACAATGAGCAGTTCTTC.

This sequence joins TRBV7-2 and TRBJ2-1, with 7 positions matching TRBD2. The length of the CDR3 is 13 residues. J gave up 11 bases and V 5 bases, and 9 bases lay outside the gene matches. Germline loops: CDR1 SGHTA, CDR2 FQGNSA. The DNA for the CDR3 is TGTGCCAGCAGCCCGGGAGGTGATAGAAAGCAGTTCTTC. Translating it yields CASSPGGDRKQFF.

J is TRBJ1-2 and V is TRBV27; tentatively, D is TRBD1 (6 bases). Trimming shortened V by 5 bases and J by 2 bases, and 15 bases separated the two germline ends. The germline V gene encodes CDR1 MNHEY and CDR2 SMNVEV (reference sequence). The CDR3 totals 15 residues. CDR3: CASSPQTQGNYGYTF. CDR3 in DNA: TGTGCCAGCAGTCCCCAGACTCAGGGGAACTATGGCTACACCTTC.

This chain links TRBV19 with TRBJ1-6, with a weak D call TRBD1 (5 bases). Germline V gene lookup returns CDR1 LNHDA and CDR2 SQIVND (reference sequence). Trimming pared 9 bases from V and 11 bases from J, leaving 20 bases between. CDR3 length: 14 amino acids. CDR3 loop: CASRIREPGAPLHF. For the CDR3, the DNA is TGTGCCAGCCGAATCCGGGAGCCGGGGGCACCCCTCCACTTT.

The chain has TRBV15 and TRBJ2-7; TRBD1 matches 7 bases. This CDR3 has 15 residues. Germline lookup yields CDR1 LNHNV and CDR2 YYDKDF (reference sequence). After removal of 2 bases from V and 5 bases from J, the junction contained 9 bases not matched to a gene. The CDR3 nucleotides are TGTGCCACCAGCAGATCCAAAGGTACAGGGGACGAGCAGTACTTC. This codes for CATSRSKGTGDEQYF.

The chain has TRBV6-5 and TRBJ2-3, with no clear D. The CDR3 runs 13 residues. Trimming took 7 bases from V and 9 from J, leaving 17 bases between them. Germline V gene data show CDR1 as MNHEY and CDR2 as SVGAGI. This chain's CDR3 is CASTTGESQTQYF. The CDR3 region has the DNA TGTGCCAGCACTACGGGTGAGAGCCAGACGCAGTATTTT.

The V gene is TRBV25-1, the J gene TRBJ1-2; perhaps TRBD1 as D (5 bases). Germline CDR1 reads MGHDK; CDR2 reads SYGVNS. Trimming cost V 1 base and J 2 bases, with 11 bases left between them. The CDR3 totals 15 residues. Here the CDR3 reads CASSEFNAGNYGYTF. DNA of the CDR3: TGTGCCAGCAGTGAATTTAACGCAGGGAACTATGGCTACACCTTC.

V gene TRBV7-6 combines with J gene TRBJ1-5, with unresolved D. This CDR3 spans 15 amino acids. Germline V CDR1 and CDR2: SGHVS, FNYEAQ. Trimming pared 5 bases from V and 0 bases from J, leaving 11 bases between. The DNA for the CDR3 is TGTGCCAGCAGCCGTGTGTTGGCTAGCAATCAGCCCCAGCATTTT. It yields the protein CASSRVLASNQPQHF.

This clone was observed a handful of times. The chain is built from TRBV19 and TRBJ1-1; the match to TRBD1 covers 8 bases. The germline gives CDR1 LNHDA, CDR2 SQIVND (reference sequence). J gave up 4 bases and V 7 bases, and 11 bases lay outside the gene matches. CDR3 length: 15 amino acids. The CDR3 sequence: CASTSILTGGTEAFF. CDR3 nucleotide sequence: TGTGCCAGTACAAGCATTCTTACAGGGGGCACTGAAGCTTTCTTT.

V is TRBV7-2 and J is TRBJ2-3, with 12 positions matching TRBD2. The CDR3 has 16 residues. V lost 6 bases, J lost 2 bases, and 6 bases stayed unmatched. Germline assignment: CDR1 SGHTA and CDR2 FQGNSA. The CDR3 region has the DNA TGTGCCAGCAGTTCATCTAGCGGGAGGGCCACAGATACGCAGTATTTT. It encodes CASSSSSGRATDTQYF.

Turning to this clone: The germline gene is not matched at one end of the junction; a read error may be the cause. CDR3 amino acids: CAGRAGSTDTQYF. Written as DNA, the CDR3 is TGTGCCGGCAGGGCGGGAAGCACAGATACGCAGTATTTT. The rearrangement links TRBV2 to TRBJ2-3; possibly TRBD2 for D (6 bases). The germline V gene has CDR1 SNHLY and CDR2 FYNNEI. This CDR3 has 13 amino acids.

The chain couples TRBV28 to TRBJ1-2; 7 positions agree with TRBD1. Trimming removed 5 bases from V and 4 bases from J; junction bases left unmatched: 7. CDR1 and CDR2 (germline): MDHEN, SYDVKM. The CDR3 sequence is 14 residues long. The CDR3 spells CASSRRDRFYGYTF. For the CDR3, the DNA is TGTGCCAGCAGTCGCCGGGACAGATTCTATGGCTACACCTTC.

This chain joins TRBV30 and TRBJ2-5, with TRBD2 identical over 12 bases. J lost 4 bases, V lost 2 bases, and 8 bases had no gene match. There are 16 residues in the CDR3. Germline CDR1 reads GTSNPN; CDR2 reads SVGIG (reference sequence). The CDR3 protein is CAWSLWTSGEGETQYF. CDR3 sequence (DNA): TGTGCCTGGAGTCTATGGACTAGCGGGGAAGGAGAGACCCAGTACTTC.

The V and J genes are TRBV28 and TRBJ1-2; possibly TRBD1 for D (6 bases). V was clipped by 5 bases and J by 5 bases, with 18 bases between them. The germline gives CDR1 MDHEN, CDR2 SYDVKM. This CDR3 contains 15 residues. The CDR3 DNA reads TGTGCCAGCAGTCCTGACGACAGGTACCCTTATGGCTACACCTTC. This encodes CASSPDDRYPYGYTF.

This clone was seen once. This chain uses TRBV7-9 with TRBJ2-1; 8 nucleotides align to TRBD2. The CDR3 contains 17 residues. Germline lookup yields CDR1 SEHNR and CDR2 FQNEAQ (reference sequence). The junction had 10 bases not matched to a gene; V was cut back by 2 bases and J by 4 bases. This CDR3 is CASSLPTGGPSYNEQFF. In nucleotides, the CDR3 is TGTGCCAGCAGCTTACCTACGGGAGGGCCTTCATACAATGAGCAGTTCTTC.

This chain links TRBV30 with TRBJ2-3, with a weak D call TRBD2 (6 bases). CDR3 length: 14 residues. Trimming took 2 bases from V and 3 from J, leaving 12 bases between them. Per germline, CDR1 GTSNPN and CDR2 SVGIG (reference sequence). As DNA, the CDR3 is TGTGCCTGGAGTAAAGTGGGAGGAACAGATACGCAGTATTTT. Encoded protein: CAWSKVGGTDTQYF.

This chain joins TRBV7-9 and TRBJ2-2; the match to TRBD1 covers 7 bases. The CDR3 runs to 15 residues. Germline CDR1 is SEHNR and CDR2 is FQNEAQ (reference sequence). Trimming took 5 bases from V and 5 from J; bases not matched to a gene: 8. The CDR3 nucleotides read TGTGCCAGCAGCCCACGGGACAGATTAACCGGGGAGCTGTTTTTT. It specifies CASSPRDRLTGELFF.

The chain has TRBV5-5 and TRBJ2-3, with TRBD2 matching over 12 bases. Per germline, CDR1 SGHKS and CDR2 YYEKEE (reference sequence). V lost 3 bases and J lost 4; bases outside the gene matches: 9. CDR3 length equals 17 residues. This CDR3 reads CASSWGWRTSGADTQYF. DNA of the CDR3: TGTGCCAGCAGCTGGGGGTGGCGGACTAGCGGGGCAGATACGCAGTATTTT.

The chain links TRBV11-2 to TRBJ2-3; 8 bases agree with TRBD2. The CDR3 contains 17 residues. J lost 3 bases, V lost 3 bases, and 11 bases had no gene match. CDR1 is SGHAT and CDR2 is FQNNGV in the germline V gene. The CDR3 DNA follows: TGTGCCAGCAGCTTCGAGTTTAGCGGGATCGGAACAGATACGCAGTATTTT. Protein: CASSFEFSGIGTDTQYF.

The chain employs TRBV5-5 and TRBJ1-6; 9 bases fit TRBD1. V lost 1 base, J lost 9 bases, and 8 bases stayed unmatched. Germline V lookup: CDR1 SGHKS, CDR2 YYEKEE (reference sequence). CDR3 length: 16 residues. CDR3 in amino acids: CASSLSIGTGSSPLHF. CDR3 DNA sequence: TGTGCCAGCAGCTTGAGTATCGGGACAGGGTCTTCACCCCTCCACTTT.

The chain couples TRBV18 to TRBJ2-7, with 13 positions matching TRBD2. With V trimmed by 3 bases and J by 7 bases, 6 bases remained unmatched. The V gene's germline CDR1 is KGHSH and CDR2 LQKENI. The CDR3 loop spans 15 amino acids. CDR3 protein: CASSPTSGRWGEQYF. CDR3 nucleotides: TGTGCCAGCTCACCGACTAGCGGGAGGTGGGGAGAGCAGTACTTC.

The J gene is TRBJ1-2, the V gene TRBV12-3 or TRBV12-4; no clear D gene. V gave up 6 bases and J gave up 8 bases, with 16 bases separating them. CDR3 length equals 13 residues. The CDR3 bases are TGTGCCAGCAGCCTTCCGGGTGAAGTAGGCTACACCTTC. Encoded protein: CASSLPGEVGYTF.

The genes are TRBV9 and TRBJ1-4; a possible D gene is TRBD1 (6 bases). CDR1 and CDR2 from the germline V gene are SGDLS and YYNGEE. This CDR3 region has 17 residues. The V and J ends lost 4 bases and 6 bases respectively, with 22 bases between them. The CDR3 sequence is CASSPRIGQQGDEKLFF. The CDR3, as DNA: TGTGCCAGCAGCCCAAGAATTGGACAGCAAGGGGATGAAAAACTGTTTTTT.

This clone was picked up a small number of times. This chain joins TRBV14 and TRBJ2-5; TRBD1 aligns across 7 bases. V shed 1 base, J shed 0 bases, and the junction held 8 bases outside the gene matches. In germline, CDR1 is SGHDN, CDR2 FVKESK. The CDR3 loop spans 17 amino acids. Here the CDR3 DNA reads TGTGCCAGCAGCCAAGGACAGGGACGAGGGTACCAAGAGACCCAGTACTTC. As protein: CASSQGQGRGYQETQYF.

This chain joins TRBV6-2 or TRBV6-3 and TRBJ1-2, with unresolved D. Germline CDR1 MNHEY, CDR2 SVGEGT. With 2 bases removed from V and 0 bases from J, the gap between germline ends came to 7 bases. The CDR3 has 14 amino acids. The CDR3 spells CASSYRTANYGYTF. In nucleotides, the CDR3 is TGTGCCAGCAGTTACAGAACAGCTAACTATGGCTACACCTTC.

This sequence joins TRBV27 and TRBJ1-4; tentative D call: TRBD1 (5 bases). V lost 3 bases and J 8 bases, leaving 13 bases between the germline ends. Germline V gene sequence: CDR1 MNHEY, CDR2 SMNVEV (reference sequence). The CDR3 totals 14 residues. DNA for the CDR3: TGTGCCAGCAGTTTGGAGGGGAGGATGGAAAAACTGTTTTTT. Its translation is CASSLEGRMEKLFF. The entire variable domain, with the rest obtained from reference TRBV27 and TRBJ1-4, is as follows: EAQVTQNPRYLITVTGKKLTVTCSQNMNHEYMSWYRQDPGLGLRQIYYSMNVEVTDKGDVPEGYKVSRKEKRNFPLILESPSPNQTSLYFCASSLEGRMEKLFFGSGTQLSVL.

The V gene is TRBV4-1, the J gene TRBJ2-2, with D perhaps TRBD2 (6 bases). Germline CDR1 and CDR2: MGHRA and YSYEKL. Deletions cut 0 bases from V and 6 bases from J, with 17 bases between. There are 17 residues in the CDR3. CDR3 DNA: TGCGCCAGCAGCCAAGATGAGAGACTAGGGTGGGCCGGGGAGCTGTTTTTT. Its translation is CASSQDERLGWAGELFF.